The clone carrying this T cell receptor (beta chain) was recorded only once. The CDR3 is 16 amino acids. V trimming: 0 bases; J trimming: 4 bases; junction bases outside the gene matches: 3. CDR1 is MDHEN, CDR2 SYDVKM, per germline. Clones were read by immunoSEQ multiplex PCR, and TCRdb kept only the in-frame ones, dropping some. The sample yields about 180,000 clones, 70% to 90% seen once. Seattle-derived patients entered the study during active infection and were followed longitudinally. The data were taken from a study of blood T cell repertoires in COVID-19. Across the study: T cells, B-cell-depleted T cells, or PBMCs provided the cDNA or gDNA that served as material.

The chain has TRBV28 and TRBJ1-4, with 9 bases matching TRBD1. Material: peripheral blood. This TCR was recovered from a person between 65 and 80 years old with COVID-19, enrolled during active disease. For the CDR3, the DNA is TGTGCCAGCAGTTTATGGGGGGGACAGGGTAATGAAAAACTGTTTTTT. It specifies CASSLWGGQGNEKLFF.